The clone carrying this T cell receptor beta chain was counted between two and nine times. The time point: baseline, week 1 (first vaccination visit). Specified treatment: pre-vaccination baseline after standard-of-care therapy. The data are from a study of a mutant IDH1 vaccine in newly diagnosed glioma. V trimming: 1 base; J trimming: 4 bases; junction bases outside the gene matches: 5. This CDR3 is 16 amino acids long. Per the germline V gene, CDR1 is LGHNA and CDR2 is YSLEER. TCRdb keeps only in-frame clones here, not all; method: immunoSEQ multiplex PCR. The table records some 38,000 clones, about 78% of them present only once.

The chain recombines TRBV4-3 with TRBJ1-1; TRBD1 matches 11 bases. Sequencing was performed on PBMCs, taken from a glioma patient treated with radiotherapy, temozolomide or both. The TCR originated in a middle-aged man with glioma. Some clones in this sample may be carry-over from other donors' samples. CDR3 loop: CASSQVEGTGGTEAFF. DNA of the CDR3: TGCGCCAGCAGCCAAGTTGAAGGGACAGGGGGCACTGAAGCTTTCTTT.